A single sample gave rise to the 10 T cell receptor beta chains below, sequenced in a study of T cell changes during pregnancy in multiple sclerosis. Libraries were prepared by immunoSEQ multiplex PCR; TCRdb keeps only in-frame clonotypes and omits some of them. The table includes 90,000 to 120,000 clones, approximately 90% detected once. The sample was peripheral blood, taken in the third trimester of pregnancy. All receptors come from a female donor in good health, enrolled as a control in a pregnancy study.

This chain joins TRBV7-9 and TRBJ2-7; D perhaps matches TRBD2 (6 bases). CDR1 is SEHNR, CDR2 FQNEAQ, per germline (reference sequence). The CDR3 is 15 amino acids. V was trimmed by 6 bases and J by 3 bases, leaving 18 bases between them. The DNA of the CDR3 is TGTGCCAGCAGTCCAGTCGGAGGGAATGGCTACGAGCAGTACTTC. Translated: CASSPVGGNGYEQYF.

This chain uses TRBV4-1 with TRBJ2-1, with 11 nucleotides matching TRBD2. CDR1 is MGHRA and CDR2 is YSYEKL in the germline V gene. Trimming at V came to 5 bases and at J to 7 bases, leaving 4 bases not matched to a gene. The CDR3 sequence is 14 residues long. The DNA of the CDR3 is TGCGCCAGCAGCTATAGCGGGGGGGGAAATGAGCAGTTCTTC. It specifies CASSYSGGGNEQFF.

V and J are TRBV5-1 and TRBJ1-3, with a weak D call TRBD1 (6 bases). V was trimmed by 3 bases and J by 3 bases, leaving 16 bases between them. This CDR3 has 16 residues. The germline V gene has CDR1 SGHRS and CDR2 YFSETQ. The CDR3 sequence: CASSSTQQGGGNTIYF. The CDR3 DNA sequence: TGCGCCAGCAGCTCGACTCAACAGGGTGGTGGAAACACCATATATTTT.

The chain couples TRBV28 to TRBJ1-1, with D maybe TRBD1 (5 bases). V was pared by 10 bases and J by 4 bases, with 10 bases between. The CDR3 runs to 11 residues. Germline values: CDR1 MDHEN, CDR2 SYDVKM. CDR3 nucleotide sequence: TGTGCCACCGGGGGGTCCACTGAAGCTTTCTTT. Encoded protein: CATGGSTEAFF.

The chain joins TRBV4-2 to TRBJ1-1; weak D call: TRBD1 (6 bases). CDR1 is LGHNA, CDR2 YNFKEQ, per germline. This CDR3 spans 14 amino acids. The V end lost 0 bases, the J end lost 7 bases, and 12 bases lay between the germline ends. The CDR3 sequence: CASSQETGSYEAFF. CDR3 nucleotides: TGTGCCAGCAGCCAAGAGACAGGCAGTTATGAAGCTTTCTTT.

The sample holds a few counts of this clone. V and J are TRBV4-3 and TRBJ1-1; D possibly corresponds to TRBD1 (6 bases). V was clipped by 4 bases and J by 0 bases, with 9 bases between them. The CDR3 contains 14 residues. Germline assignment: CDR1 LGHNA and CDR2 YSLEER. The CDR3 nucleotides read TGCGCCAGCAGCCGCGGACAGCTGAACACTGAAGCTTTCTTT. This encodes CASSRGQLNTEAFF.

The rearrangement links TRBV11-2 to TRBJ1-1, with D hard to call. The CDR3 covers 14 residues. The ends were cut back, 5 bases at V and 1 base at J, with 11 bases in the middle. Germline CDR1 reads SGHAT; CDR2 reads FQNNGV. CDR3 sequence reads: CASSRIQRNTEAFF. The CDR3 nucleotides read TGTGCCAGCAGCCGCATACAGAGGAACACTGAAGCTTTCTTT.

The chain has TRBV25-1 and TRBJ1-1; D ambiguous. Germline V gene data show CDR1 as MGHDK and CDR2 as SYGVNS. Trimming left V 4 bases short and J 0 bases short, with 12 bases between. This CDR3 region has 15 residues. CDR3 DNA sequence: TGTGCCAGCAGTGGAGTCGGGGTTGTGAACACTGAAGCTTTCTTT. Protein product: CASSGVGVVNTEAFF.

The chain uses TRBV6-5 and TRBJ2-7; possibly TRBD2 for D (5 bases). Germline CDR1 is MNHEY and CDR2 is SVGAGI. CDR3 length: 14 amino acids. Trimming left V 0 bases short and J 2 bases short, with 8 bases between. CDR3 protein: CASSYSRAPYEQYF. Here the CDR3 DNA reads TGTGCCAGCAGTTACTCGAGGGCTCCCTACGAGCAGTACTTC.

The gene calls are TRBV7-9 and TRBJ2-1; D uncertain. The germline CDR1 and CDR2 sequences are SEHNR and FQNEAQ (reference sequence). This CDR3 comprises 13 residues. The V end lost 0 bases, the J end lost 7 bases, and 7 bases lay between the germline ends. The CDR3 here is CASSLATFNEQFF. CDR3 sequence (DNA): TGTGCCAGCAGCTTAGCGACATTTAATGAGCAGTTCTTC.